This T cell receptor beta chain appears in the sequencing data of a study of T-cell memory formation after mild COVID-19. About the study: Among the donors, TCR clusters were largely specific to each donor. Notes on the study in general: Day 37-peaking second-wave clones had unconfirmed SARS-CoV-2 specificity. CD4+ contracting clones lay mainly in CM and EM, CD8+ ones in EMRA. Cross-reactive memory appears to have joined, as suggested by some responding clones showing up in pre-infection memory.

TCRdb ran MiXCR on the 5' RACE reads and lists one entry per CDR3 protein. In the table there are under 450,000 distinct CDR3 sequences, approximately 15% of which are singletons. This clonotype was seen more than once but under ten times. Its antigen is not identified. This receptor was obtained from a man between 18 and 29 years old who had mild COVID-19 (a few samples of this study predate the infection). Cell type and time point are not known. Sample: PBMCs or a T cell subset sorted from them (not recorded which).

The CDR3 sequence: CASSLGGWTGPDTQYF. CDR3 sequence (DNA): TGCGCCAGCAGCTTGGGTGGATGGACAGGGCCAGATACGCAGTATTTT. The chain employs TRBV5-1 and TRBJ2-3; 8 nucleotides line up with TRBD1. Germline values: CDR1 SGHRS, CDR2 YFSETQ. The trim removed 0 bases at V and 4 bases at J, leaving 7 bases unmatched. The CDR3 is 16 residues long.